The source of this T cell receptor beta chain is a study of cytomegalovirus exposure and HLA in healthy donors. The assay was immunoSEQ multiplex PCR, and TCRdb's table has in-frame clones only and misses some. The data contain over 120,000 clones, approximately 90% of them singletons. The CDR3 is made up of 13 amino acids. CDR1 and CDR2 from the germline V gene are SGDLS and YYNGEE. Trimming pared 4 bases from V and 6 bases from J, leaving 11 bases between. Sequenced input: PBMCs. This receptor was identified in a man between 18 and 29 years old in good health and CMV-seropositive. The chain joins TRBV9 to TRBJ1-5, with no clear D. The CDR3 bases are TGTGCCAGCAGCCCCCACGGGTCTCAGCCCCAGCATTTT. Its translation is CASSPHGSQPQHF.